This TCR beta chain came from a study of regulatory T cells in long-lasting Graves disease. Time point meaning: newly diagnosed GD, antithyroid drugs for less than 3 months. After RNA was extracted from PBMCs, the TCR library was made from it. The CDR3 has 14 residues. Germline V CDR1 and CDR2: SGHNT, YYREEE (reference sequence). The V end lost 0 bases, the J end lost 7 bases, and 13 bases lay between the germline ends. This clonotype came up once. What it binds is unknown. Arm-PCR with iRepertoire HTBI primers amplified the CDR3 regions for these TCR beta libraries. A single record per CDR3 protein comes from TCRdb applying MiXCR to the multiplex PCR reads. The sample lists about 540,000 distinct CDR3 sequences, less than 15% occurring once. The study's findings and limits: When disease was persistent, TRBV28, TRBJ1-2 and TRBJ2-5 were the favored segments.

The data were also submitted as part of a second study, on T cells in Graves' hyperthyroidism and ophthalmopathy. That work adds: First-round RT-PCR targeting the TCR CDR3 was performed with the HTBI primer set.

The J gene is TRBJ1-2, the V gene TRBV5-4; D gene unclear. The receptor's source is a man between 25 and 39 years old with Graves disease. This sample comprised peripheral blood mononuclear cells (PBMCs), obtained at new diagnosis, from a patient treated with antithyroid drugs. CDR3 nucleotide sequence: TGTGCCAGCAGCTTGGGTCTCGGAGAGTCTGGCTACACCTTC. It yields the protein CASSLGLGESGYTF.